The 18 T cell receptor beta chains in this list originate from one sample, sequenced in a study of T cells in Graves' hyperthyroidism and ophthalmopathy. The TCR beta CDR3 regions underwent amplification using RNA transcripts as the source. TCR CDR3 regions were first amplified by RT-PCR with HTBI primers. A single record per CDR3 protein comes from TCRdb applying MiXCR to the multiplex PCR reads. Of about 590,000 distinct CDR3 sequences listed, around 14% were seen once; the top ten hold under 8%. Material for sequencing was blood. The receptors derive from a woman aged 25-40 years with Graves' hyperthyroidism.

This clonotype showed up many times. The chain employs TRBV27 and TRBJ2-1, with 9 nucleotides matching TRBD2. Germline values: CDR1 MNHEY, CDR2 SMNVEV (reference sequence). Trimming cost V 8 bases and J 9 bases; bases outside gene matches: 17. CDR3 size: 16 residues. For the CDR3, the DNA is TGTGCCAGCCTCCCGGCGCGGGTAGCGGGGGTGGGTGAGCAGTTCTTC. This sequence encodes CASLPARVAGVGEQFF.

The table lists this clonotype with a few counts. The V and J genes are TRBV20-1 and TRBJ2-7; 7 nucleotides line up with TRBD2. The CDR3 has 12 residues. Trimming took 5 bases from V and 3 from J; bases not matched to a gene: 4. Germline V gene sequence: CDR1 DFQATT, CDR2 SNEGSKA (reference sequence). CDR3 in DNA: TGCAGTGCTGGGGTAGCGGGCTACGAGCAGTACTTC. This translates into CSAGVAGYEQYF.

This clonotype was seen a handful of times. The chain joins TRBV5-1 to TRBJ2-1; 11 bases agree with TRBD2. This CDR3 contains 14 residues. V trimming: 4 bases; J trimming: 10 bases; junction bases outside the gene matches: 7. CDR1 and CDR2 from the germline V gene are SGHRS and YFSETQ. The CDR3 DNA reads TGCGCCAGCAGCCCGACTAGCGGGGCAAGGGAGCAGTTCTTC. This encodes CASSPTSGAREQFF.

This clonotype was observed at least ten times. The genes are TRBV6-5 and TRBJ1-1; 7 bases align to TRBD1. Losses at the gene ends were 2 bases for V and 8 bases for J; bases not matched to a gene: 8. Germline V lookup: CDR1 MNHEY, CDR2 SVGAGI. The CDR3 runs 14 residues. The CDR3 DNA reads as TGTGCCAGCAGTTACCCCCTCAACAGGGGCGAAGCTTTCTTT. Its translation is CASSYPLNRGEAFF.

This clonotype was seen at least ten times. The chain combines TRBV6-5 with TRBJ1-1; no clear D gene. The germline V gene has CDR1 MNHEY and CDR2 SVGAGI. The CDR3 is 16 amino acids. V shed 0 bases and J shed 4 bases, with 15 bases lying between them. Written as DNA, the CDR3 is TGTGCCAGCAGTTACTCGATCCCGGGTCGGGGCACTGAAGCTTTCTTT. It yields the protein CASSYSIPGRGTEAFF.

This clonotype has at least ten counts. The chain has TRBV20-1 and TRBJ2-1, with D possibly TRBD2 on 5 matching bases. The germline V gene has CDR1 DFQATT and CDR2 SNEGSKA (reference sequence). V lost 6 bases and J lost 7, with 10 bases in between. The CDR3 loop spans 11 amino acids. CDR3 loop: CSAQRVNEQFF. CDR3 bases: TGCAGTGCCCAGAGGGTGAATGAGCAGTTCTTC.

Of note for this clonotype: One end of the junction fails to match germline, which may point to a read error. The rearrangement uses TRBV24-1 and TRBJ2-1; the match to TRBD1 covers 8 bases. Germline CDR1 is KGHDR and CDR2 is SFDVKD. CDR3 length: 16 residues. The CDR3 nucleotides read TGTGCCACCAGTGATTTGAACAGGGGGGCCTACGATGAGCAGTTCTTC. It translates to CATSDLNRGAYDEQFF.

This clonotype showed up just a few times. V usage is TRBV7-6 and J usage is TRBJ1-5; 7 bases are a match to TRBD1. J was trimmed by 7 bases and V by 5 bases; bases with no gene match: 11. Germline loops: CDR1 SGHVS, CDR2 FNYEAQ. The CDR3 contains 15 residues. CDR3 bases: TGTGCCAGCAGCCAGGGGGGATGGGGCTCACAGCCCCAGCATTTT. Its protein is CASSQGGWGSQPQHF.

The table lists this clonotype with a few counts. V usage is TRBV6-2 or TRBV6-3 and J usage is TRBJ1-2; 9 positions agree with TRBD1. Germline values: CDR1 MNHEY, CDR2 SVGEGT. This CDR3 spans 13 amino acids. V dropped 5 bases and J dropped 6; count of bases not matched to a gene: 4. The CDR3 coding sequence is TGTGCCAGCAGTGAGGGACAGGGTGATGGCTACACCTTC. It translates to CASSEGQGDGYTF.

This clonotype was picked up many times. The V and J genes are TRBV5-1 and TRBJ2-1, with TRBD2 identical over 8 bases. Trimming cost V 0 bases and J 8 bases; bases outside gene matches: 10. The CDR3 length is 16 residues. CDR1 is SGHRS, CDR2 YFSETQ, per germline. CDR3 sequence (DNA): TGCGCCAGCAGCTTGGCCGGGACTAGGCAGCCTGATGAGCAGTTCTTC. This codes for CASSLAGTRQPDEQFF.

Ten or more counts support this clonotype. CDR3 nucleotides: TGCAGTGCTAGGTTTCTAGCGGGAGACTTCGAGCAGTACTTC. Protein: CSARFLAGDFEQYF. This chain joins TRBV20-1 and TRBJ2-7; 10 bases match TRBD2. V dropped 3 bases and J dropped 6; count of bases not matched to a gene: 8. From germline, CDR1 is DFQATT and CDR2 SNEGSKA (reference sequence). The CDR3 covers 14 residues.

At least ten counts were recorded for this clonotype. The chain combines TRBV20-1 with TRBJ2-3; perhaps TRBD2 as D (6 bases). Per the germline V gene, CDR1 is DFQATT and CDR2 is SNEGSKA (reference sequence). This CDR3 comprises 18 residues. Trimming left V 5 bases short and J 4 bases short, with 28 bases between. This CDR3 is CSASDLGRVFGSSDTQYF. As DNA, the CDR3 is TGCAGTGCTTCCGACCTCGGTCGGGTTTTCGGGAGCTCAGATACGCAGTATTTT.

This clonotype was recorded a few times. In nucleotides, the CDR3 is TGTGCCAGCAGTCTCCAGGAAAATCAGCCCCAGCATTTT. It specifies CASSLQENQPQHF. The rearrangement uses TRBV27 and TRBJ1-5; D not certain. Trimming stripped 5 bases from V and 4 bases from J, with 9 bases between. CDR3 size: 13 residues. The germline V gene encodes CDR1 MNHEY and CDR2 SMNVEV (reference sequence).

This clonotype was counted ten times or more. This sequence joins TRBV11-2 and TRBJ2-7, with 11 bases matching TRBD2. CDR3 length: 17 residues. Germline CDR1 is SGHAT and CDR2 is FQNNGV. The trim removed 5 bases at V and 3 bases at J, leaving 12 bases unmatched. CDR3 loop: CASSLPGPGLADYEQYF. CDR3 DNA: TGTGCCAGCAGCCTCCCAGGGCCGGGACTAGCGGACTACGAGCAGTACTTC.

The rearrangement uses TRBV5-1 and TRBJ2-7, with TRBD2 matching over 11 bases. CDR1 and CDR2 (germline): SGHRS, YFSETQ. CDR3 size: 17 residues. V shed 0 bases, J shed 0 bases, and the junction held 5 bases outside the gene matches. The CDR3 DNA reads TGCGCCAGCAGCTTGGTAGTAGCGGGAGGGCCCTCCTACGAGCAGTACTTC. Translating gives CASSLVVAGGPSYEQYF.

For this clonotype: This clone may be a read error of a much larger clone one base away. The J gene is TRBJ2-1, the V gene TRBV5-1, with D tentatively TRBD2 (5 bases). Per germline, CDR1 SGHRS and CDR2 YFSETQ. The CDR3 is 15 residues long. The chain's CDR3 is CASSLLRETYNGQFF. The DNA of the CDR3 is TGCGCCAGCAGCTTGCTGAGGGAGACCTACAATGGGCAGTTCTTC.

This clonotype has at least ten counts. V is TRBV7-9 and J is TRBJ2-7; tentative D call: TRBD1 (6 bases). Germline CDR1 and CDR2: SEHNR and FQNEAQ (reference sequence). Trimming cost V 3 bases and J 0 bases, with 9 bases left between them. CDR3 size: 14 residues. The CDR3 sequence is CASSLGAGSYEQYF. The CDR3 coding sequence is TGTGCCAGCAGCTTGGGGGCGGGCTCCTACGAGCAGTACTTC.

This clonotype was picked up a small number of times. V usage is TRBV4-1 and J usage is TRBJ2-1; 10 bases match TRBD1. Losses at the gene ends were 1 base for V and 8 bases for J; bases not matched to a gene: 8. In germline, CDR1 is MGHRA, CDR2 YSYEKL. This CDR3 region has 16 residues. The CDR3 region has the DNA TGCGCCAGCAGCCAAGCTCCGGGACAGGGGTTGTATGAGCAGTTCTTC. Translating gives CASSQAPGQGLYEQFF.